This entry features one TCR beta chain sequence. Its antigen is not known. Repertoires were generated with immunoSEQ multiplex PCR, while TCRdb's copy carries only in-frame clones and drops some. The sample lists around 2.5 million clones; roughly 93% were seen once. The data stem from a study of shared clonotypes between healthy human individuals. The study, taken as a whole, reports: The generation probabilities recorded for non-shared clonotypes fell below those of clonotypes shared by all four donors.

Germline V CDR1 and CDR2: SGHAT, FQNNGV. The CDR3 is made up of 14 amino acids. Trimming pared 6 bases from V and 7 bases from J, leaving 16 bases between. The chain joins TRBV11-2 to TRBJ2-4; either TRBD1 or TRBD2 may supply D (5 bases each). Sample: naive CD4+ T cells from PBMCs. Subset reported: CD45RA+ positively selected. The receptor was isolated from a man aged 18 to 29 in good health. Some clones in this sample may be carry-over from other donors' samples. CDR3 in amino acids: CASRSHGAGNIQYF. DNA of the CDR3: TGTGCCAGCAGGTCCCACGGGGCAGGCAACATTCAGTACTTC.